Here is one TCR beta chain with its context. Its matching antigen is unknown. A read error may be the cause here, since a much bigger clone is one base away. As the template, RNA transcripts were used to amplify TCR beta CDR3 regions. Amplification began with first-round RT-PCR using HTBI primers, then second-round multiplex PCR was performed. MiXCR, run by TCRdb on the multiplex PCR reads, gives a single entry per CDR3 protein. The sample lists some 370,000 distinct CDR3 sequences, approximately 17% occurring once. Germline V CDR1 and CDR2: LNHNV, YYDKDF (reference sequence). The CDR3 runs 16 residues. V was clipped by 0 bases and J by 2 bases, with 13 bases between them. The data stem from a study of Graves' ophthalmopathy and Graves' hyperthyroidism. General study results and limits: Blood also contained most of the expanded thyroid clonotypes above 0.001 frequency.

The sequencing input was peripheral blood. The chain links TRBV15 to TRBJ2-5; the D is unclear. The clonotype comes from an adult woman with stable Graves' hyperthyroidism. The CDR3 sequence: CATSRDRSSGQETQYF. The CDR3 region has the DNA TGTGCCACCAGCAGAGATCGTAGCAGTGGGCAAGAGACCCAGTACTTC.